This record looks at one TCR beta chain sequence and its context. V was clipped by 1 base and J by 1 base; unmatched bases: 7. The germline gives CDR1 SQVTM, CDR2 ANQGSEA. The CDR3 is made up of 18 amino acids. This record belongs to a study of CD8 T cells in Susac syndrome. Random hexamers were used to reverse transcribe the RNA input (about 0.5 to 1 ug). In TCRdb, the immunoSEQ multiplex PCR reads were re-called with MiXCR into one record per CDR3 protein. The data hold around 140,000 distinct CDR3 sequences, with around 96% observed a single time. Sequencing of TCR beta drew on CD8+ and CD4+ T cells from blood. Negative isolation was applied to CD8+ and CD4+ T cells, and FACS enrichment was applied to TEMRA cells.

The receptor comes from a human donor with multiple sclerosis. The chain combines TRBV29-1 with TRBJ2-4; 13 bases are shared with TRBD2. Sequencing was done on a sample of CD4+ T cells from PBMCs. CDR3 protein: CSVEGLAGGDGAKNIQYF. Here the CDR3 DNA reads TGCAGCGTTGAAGGACTAGCGGGAGGTGATGGGGCCAAAAACATTCAGTACTTC.